One sample yielded the 8 T cell receptor beta chains listed below, sequenced in a study of T cells in Graves' hyperthyroidism and ophthalmopathy. TCR beta CDR3 region amplification was performed from RNA transcripts. A set of HTBI primers served as the primers for a first-round RT-PCR of the TCR CDR3. One entry per CDR3 protein, called by TCRdb with MiXCR from the multiplex PCR reads. In the table there are 550,000 to 700,000 distinct CDR3 sequences, about 45% of which are singletons. Sequenced: peripheral blood or thyroid tissue (not recorded which). The receptors shown here come from an adult woman with Graves' disease, either hyperthyroidism or ophthalmopathy (not recorded which).

The chain is built from TRBV7-2 and TRBJ1-1; D remains unclear. There are 12 residues in the CDR3. Germline lookup yields CDR1 SGHTA and CDR2 FQGNSA. The V end lost 1 base, the J end lost 11 bases, and 11 bases lay between the germline ends. The CDR3: CASSLDQRYAFF. DNA for the CDR3: TGTGCCAGCAGCTTAGACCAACGATACGCTTTCTTT.

J is TRBJ1-2 and V is TRBV13, with D hard to call. CDR3 length equals 12 residues. The V gene lost 3 bases and the J gene lost 8 bases, with 10 bases spanning the gap. Germline V gene sequence: CDR1 PRHDT, CDR2 FYEKMQ (reference sequence). In nucleotides, the CDR3 is TGTGCCAGCAGCTTTCCTGATCGGGGCTACACCTTC. Encoded protein: CASSFPDRGYTF.

In its sample, this clonotype was seen many times. The gene calls are TRBV20-1 and TRBJ2-7; no reliable D call. This CDR3 spans 12 amino acids. In germline, CDR1 is DFQATT, CDR2 SNEGSKA (reference sequence). V lost 6 bases to trimming and J lost 10 bases, with 19 bases between them. The CDR3, as DNA: TGCAGTGCGTGGCAACGACCTCGCGAACAGTACTTC. Its translation: CSAWQRPREQYF.

The rearrangement joins TRBV20-1 to TRBJ1-2; perhaps TRBD1 as D (5 bases). The germline V gene has CDR1 DFQATT and CDR2 SNEGSKA (reference sequence). CDR3 length: 13 amino acids. The CDR3 sequence is CRAGYRWDDGYTF. DNA for the CDR3: TGCAGGGCAGGGTATCGGTGGGACGATGGCTACACCTTC.

This clonotype was recorded a few times. The genes are TRBV29-1 and TRBJ2-5; D may match TRBD1 or TRBD2 (5 bases each). CDR3 size: 14 residues. V shed 4 bases and J shed 4 bases, with 16 bases lying between them. Per the germline V gene, CDR1 is SQVTM and CDR2 is ANQGSEA. The DNA for the CDR3 is TGCAGCGTTGCTAGGATGGCTGGGGGAGAGACCCAGTACTTC. It encodes CSVARMAGGETQYF.

This clonotype was observed a few times. The CDR3 bases are TGCGCCAGCAGATTGGGCCAGGACAACACAGATACGCAGTATTTT. Protein sequence: CASRLGQDNTDTQYF. This sequence joins TRBV10-1 and TRBJ2-3, with D perhaps matching TRBD1 (5 bases). The V gene's germline CDR1 is WNHNN and CDR2 SYGVQD (reference sequence). The CDR3 covers 15 residues. V was shortened by 6 bases and J by 2 bases, with 15 bases between the two germline ends.

The chain has TRBV19 and TRBJ1-2; 8 bases line up with TRBD1. Trimming removed 6 bases from V and 2 bases from J; junction bases left unmatched: 8. The CDR3 runs to 15 residues. CDR1 and CDR2 (germline): LNHDA, SQIVND (reference sequence). The DNA for the CDR3 is TGTGCCAGTAGCGGCCCGAGGACAGGGAACTATGGCTACACCTTC. It is translated as CASSGPRTGNYGYTF.

The CDR3 DNA reads as TGTGCCATCAGTGAGTCGGGAGTAGGGAACACCGGGGAGCTGTTTTTT. Amino acids: CAISESGVGNTGELFF. This chain links TRBV10-3 with TRBJ2-2; the D gene is possibly TRBD2 (5 bases). This CDR3 region has 16 residues. Trimming pared 0 bases from V and 1 base from J, leaving 9 bases between. The germline CDR1 and CDR2 sequences are ENHRY and SYGVKD.